This record concerns one TCR beta chain sequence. Its cognate antigen has yet to be identified. Qualities for individual bases were not recorded, and no much larger clone is one base off. The immunoSEQ Assay, a bias-controlled multiplex PCR, was used to amplify TCRbeta CDR3 regions from genomic DNA. For the original study's pipeline: Within the assay, amplification of reference gene primers was used to estimate how many nucleated cells each sample contained. To quantify the absolute abundance of each unique TCRbeta CDR3 rearrangement, sequence reads were collapsed and filtered. For each sample, productive Simpson clonality was calculated as the square root of Simpson's diversity index over productive rearrangements. TCRdb limited this immuneACCESS table to in-frame rearrangements with V and J called. A share of clones is missing; checked studies link under half to unresolved V genes, and the rest is unexplained. V and J calls and clone size are those listed in that table; D and trimming were worked out from the DNA. This sample is represented by a few hundred thousand clones; roughly nine tenths of them were singletons. The ten most abundant clones make up about a tenth of the sample.

The data stem from a study of blood T cell repertoires in COVID-19 (dated by TCRdb to 2020 to 2021). Regarding the study in general: Samples covering the acute and convalescent phases of COVID-19 were provided by collaborators in the United States, Italy and Spain. Subjects who had been exposed to COVID-19, were actively infected with it, or had recovered from it provided the deeply sampled blood TCRbeta repertoires that made up the dataset. The prospective study material was composed of cDNA or gDNA derived from T cells, B-cell-depleted T cells, or PBMCs. Where HLA class I and class II types were available, the types were taken from metadata supplied by the sample provider, not from assay-based typing. The repertoires were released in a freely available public database intended as a resource for research on the immune response to SARS-CoV-2. Samples were obtained from the ongoing ImmuneRACE study (first 160 participants) and from 1,000 to 1,500 subjects provided by 6 global collaborators. Sample metadata almost always included a de-identified subject ID, COVID-19 status, age in years and sex. Paper-wide results and their limitations: How much clinical and demographic metadata was included differed by source and by participant, and the metadata was provided uncurated.

In Seattle, one collaborating source enrolled patients while the infection was active and tracked those patients longitudinally over the course of disease. The collaborating institutions used their own protocols to collect whole blood in K2EDTA tubes. For TCRbeta analysis, collaborators shipped samples as frozen whole blood, isolated PBMCs, or DNA extracted from either of those sample types. V and J lose 4 bases and 2 bases, and a span of 26 bases separates them. The CDR3 numbers 19 residues from cysteine through phenylalanine. Only the CDR3 DNA is retained, 57 bases long and in frame from the first base. The germline V gene provides CDR1 MGHRA and CDR2 YSYEKL.

The source of this sequence is a woman aged 50 to 60 with COVID-19, enrolled during active disease. Material for sequencing was peripheral blood. In this chain, TRBV4-1 is recombined with TRBJ1-2; perhaps TRBD1 is the D gene, with 5 bases matching. The CDR3 protein: CASSPFLIAPRTPNYGYTF. The nucleotide sequence is TGCGCCAGCAGCCCCTTCTTGATTGCCCCCAGGACACCAAACTATGGCTACACCTTC.